The T cell receptor beta chain under discussion was sequenced for a study of neurological immune-mediated disorders. TCRdb recomputed calls from the 5' RACE reads with MiXCR, one row per CDR3 protein. The table includes tens of thousands of distinct CDR3 sequences, approximately 10% detected once. In this sample, this clonotype turned up many times. The sequenced sample was PBMCs. This receptor was obtained from a man aged 50 or older in good health.

Written as DNA, the CDR3 is TGTGCCACCAGCAGAGGGGCAGGAGGTCCCTACGAGCAGTACTTC. This sequence encodes CATSRGAGGPYEQYF. The genes are TRBV15 and TRBJ2-7; D perhaps matches TRBD2 (5 bases). Germline V gene sequence: CDR1 LNHNV, CDR2 YYDKDF (reference sequence). Trimming left V 1 base short and J 2 bases short, with 12 bases between. This CDR3 has 15 amino acids.